The next 17 T cell receptor beta chains were all read from a single sample in a study of cytomegalovirus exposure and HLA in healthy donors. It was with 60 Vbeta and 13 Jbeta primers that the PCR ran. Assay used: immunoSEQ multiplex PCR; TCRdb lists only in-frame clones, some missing. The sample shows about 160,000 clones, roughly 79% of them seen only once. Sequenced input: PBMCs. These receptor sequences come from a young man in good health and CMV-seronegative.

The chain joins TRBV19 to TRBJ2-7, with TRBD1 identical over 7 bases. Germline V gene sequence: CDR1 LNHDA, CDR2 SQIVND (reference sequence). CDR3 size: 14 residues. The V segment lost 3 bases and the J segment 3 bases; nucleotides outside the gene matches: 5. CDR3 in DNA: TGTGCCAGTAGTATCCTGGGACAGCTCTACGAGCAGTACTTC. Translating gives CASSILGQLYEQYF.

The rearrangement joins TRBV4-2 to TRBJ2-7; 11 bases are shared with TRBD2. V lost 3 bases, J lost 0 bases, and 4 bases stayed unmatched. This CDR3 region has 16 residues. Germline V CDR1 and CDR2: LGHNA, YNFKEQ. The CDR3 coding sequence is TGTGCCAGCAGCCAGCCCGGGACTAGCGGCTCCTACGAGCAGTACTTC. Protein product: CASSQPGTSGSYEQYF.

This clone was seen just once. The rearrangement links TRBV9 to TRBJ2-3; possible D gene TRBD2, 5 bases. The CDR3 length is 14 residues. Trimming cost V 6 bases and J 2 bases, with 13 bases left between them. The germline gives CDR1 SGDLS, CDR2 YYNGEE. For the CDR3, the DNA is TGTGCCAGCACCCGGCGGGCGGACACAGATACGCAGTATTTT. Its protein is CASTRRADTDTQYF.

J is TRBJ2-3 and V is TRBV7-2; 8 bases agree with TRBD2. The CDR3 consists of 18 residues. J was trimmed by 0 bases and V by 5 bases; bases with no gene match: 13. Germline values: CDR1 SGHTA, CDR2 FQGNSA. The DNA of the CDR3 is TGTGCCAGCAGCCTACGAGCGGGGGTGGGAAGAAGCACAGATACGCAGTATTTT. Protein: CASSLRAGVGRSTDTQYF. Variable domain in full (rest from reference TRBV7-2 and TRBJ2-3): GAGVSQSPSNKVTEKGKDVELRCDPISGHTALYWYRQSLGQGLEFLIYFQGNSAPDKSGLPSDRFSAERTGGSVSTLTIQRTQQEDSAVYLCASSLRAGVGRSTDTQYFGPGTRLTVL.

This chain links TRBV25-1 with TRBJ2-2; 7 nucleotides agree with TRBD2. J gave up 9 bases and V 8 bases, and 3 bases lay outside the gene matches. Germline CDR1 and CDR2: MGHDK and SYGVNS. The CDR3 is made up of 11 amino acids. CDR3 residues: CASGGDRELFF. The DNA of the CDR3 is TGTGCCAGCGGGGGGGATAGGGAGCTGTTTTTT.

The V call is TRBV6-6, the J call TRBJ2-1; 8 bases map to TRBD1. CDR1 is MNHNY, CDR2 SVGAGI, per germline (reference sequence). V was pared by 11 bases and J by 6 bases, with 9 bases of the junction left unmatched. There are 13 residues in the CDR3. This chain's CDR3 is CAGTRQGSNEQFF. CDR3 coding DNA: TGTGCCGGCACCAGACAGGGGTCCAATGAGCAGTTCTTC.

V is TRBV28 and J is TRBJ2-6, with TRBD2 identical over 14 bases. This CDR3 spans 16 amino acids. CDR1 and CDR2 (germline): MDHEN, SYDVKM. The J segment lost 2 bases and the V segment lost 10 bases, leaving 4 bases of the junction unmatched. CDR3: CATRLAGGPGANVLTF. The CDR3 nucleotides read TGTGCCACCAGACTAGCGGGAGGGCCTGGGGCCAACGTCCTGACTTTC.

The count of this clone is one. This sequence joins TRBV27 and TRBJ1-2; weak D call: TRBD1 (5 bases). Per germline, CDR1 MNHEY and CDR2 SMNVEV (reference sequence). The CDR3 runs to 12 residues. Trimming removed 8 bases at V and 2 bases at J, with 9 bases between. The CDR3 nucleotides are TGTGCCAGCTGGGGCAGAAACTATGGCTACACCTTC. Protein product: CASWGRNYGYTF.

The chain carries TRBV30 and TRBJ1-4, with 8 bases identical to TRBD1. Germline loops: CDR1 GTSNPN, CDR2 SVGIG (reference sequence). The CDR3 has 15 residues. Trimming took 3 bases from V and 7 from J; bases not matched to a gene: 10. In DNA form, the CDR3 reads TGTGCCTGGAGAGGGTCCGGGACAGGATCTGAAAAACTGTTTTTT. Translating gives CAWRGSGTGSEKLFF.

J is TRBJ2-5 and V is TRBV4-1; D possibly corresponds to TRBD1 (6 bases). CDR3 size: 14 residues. The germline V and J ends were trimmed by 1 base and 2 bases, with 8 bases remaining between them. Germline V CDR1 and CDR2: MGHRA, YSYEKL. As DNA, the CDR3 is TGCGCCAGCAGCCAAGTCAGGGGACAAGAGACCCAGTACTTC. Its translation: CASSQVRGQETQYF.

The chain joins TRBV6-5 to TRBJ2-5; 8 bases fit TRBD2. The junction had 8 bases not matched to a gene; V was cut back by 6 bases and J by 5 bases. The CDR3 has 14 amino acids. Germline V gene data show CDR1 as MNHEY and CDR2 as SVGAGI. CDR3 sequence: CASRPGLGRETQYF. The CDR3 coding sequence is TGTGCCAGCAGACCGGGACTAGGGAGGGAGACCCAGTACTTC.

The chain couples TRBV7-9 to TRBJ1-4; D uncertain. Germline values: CDR1 SEHNR, CDR2 FQNEAQ (reference sequence). CDR3 size: 17 residues. Trimming left V 7 bases short and J 6 bases short, with 24 bases between. The CDR3 region is CASTPDMPLMTDEKLFF. The CDR3 nucleotides read TGTGCCAGCACCCCTGACATGCCATTAATGACGGATGAAAAACTGTTTTTT.

This clone was recorded a few times. V is TRBV12-5 and J is TRBJ2-1; D uncertain. The CDR3 has 12 amino acids. The germline V and J ends were trimmed by 3 bases and 10 bases, with 10 bases remaining between them. Germline values: CDR1 LGHNT, CDR2 FRNRAP. CDR3 protein: CASGLAPWEQFF. The DNA of the CDR3 is TGTGCTAGTGGTTTAGCCCCGTGGGAGCAGTTCTTC.

The sample holds one count of this clone. The chain uses TRBV5-5 and TRBJ1-2; TRBD1 matches 8 bases. This CDR3 has 14 amino acids. From germline, CDR1 is SGHKS and CDR2 YYEKEE (reference sequence). V trimming: 0 bases; J trimming: 7 bases; junction bases outside the gene matches: 5. The CDR3 spells CASSLGTGTAGYTF. As DNA, the CDR3 is TGTGCCAGCAGCTTGGGGACAGGGACGGCTGGCTACACCTTC.

The rearrangement links TRBV7-2 to TRBJ2-5; 9 bases agree with TRBD2. Germline V lookup: CDR1 SGHTA, CDR2 FQGNSA. V trimming: 0 bases; J trimming: 2 bases; junction bases outside the gene matches: 10. This CDR3 comprises 18 residues. The CDR3 sequence: CASSLATSGAIRQETQYF. The CDR3 region has the DNA TGTGCCAGCAGCTTAGCGACTAGCGGAGCGATCCGACAAGAGACCCAGTACTTC. The full variable domain, with the rest looked up from reference TRBV7-2 and TRBJ2-5, is GAGVSQSPSNKVTEKGKDVELRCDPISGHTALYWYRQSLGQGLEFLIYFQGNSAPDKSGLPSDRFSAERTGGSVSTLTIQRTQQEDSAVYLCASSLATSGAIRQETQYFGPGTRLLVL.

The gene calls are TRBV25-1 and TRBJ1-2, with 10 nucleotides matching TRBD1. The CDR3 length is 13 residues. Germline V CDR1 and CDR2: MGHDK, SYGVNS. With 4 bases clipped from V and 7 bases from J, the junction kept 3 bases outside the gene matches. The CDR3 region is CASSVGQGIGYTF. The CDR3, as DNA: TGTGCCAGCAGTGTGGGACAGGGGATTGGCTACACCTTC.

The chain recombines TRBV6-1 with TRBJ2-7, with 7 bases that match TRBD1. CDR1 and CDR2 from the germline V gene are MNHNS and SASEGT. The CDR3 runs to 13 residues. Germline trimming cut 5 bases from V and 6 bases from J; bases unmatched to any gene: 7. CDR3 nucleotides: TGTGCCAGCAGTTGGGACAGTTTACCCGAGCAGTACTTC. Translating it yields CASSWDSLPEQYF.